This T cell receptor (beta chain) was obtained from a study of cytomegalovirus exposure and HLA in healthy donors. PCR was performed using 60 Vbeta and 13 Jbeta primers. Using immunoSEQ multiplex PCR, the repertoire was profiled, and TCRdb retains in-frame clones only, with some absent. The table records approximately 270,000 clones, about four fifths of them present only once. Points on this clone: Its specificity is not known.

CDR3 length equals 13 residues. Trimming left V 3 bases short and J 6 bases short, with 9 bases between. The germline gives CDR1 KGHSH, CDR2 LQKENI. Study results and limitations: Donors belonging to an Asian-associated ancestry cluster reportedly showed fewer N-insertions in productive TCRs than the roughly 670-donor mean, according to what a later analysis found. Several of the most significant clusters were apparently associated with common viral pathogens in a later analysis. A later analysis, which compared TCR beta chains of equal frequency, found the HLA-associated ones more clonally expanded.

This receptor was identified in a girl aged 2-9 years in good health and CMV-seronegative. The specimen was PBMCs. The chain carries TRBV18 and TRBJ2-1, with D possibly matching TRBD1 (5 bases). CDR3 nucleotide sequence: TGTGCCAGCTCACCGCCGCAGGGCAATGAGCAGTTCTTC. Translated, it gives CASSPPQGNEQFF.